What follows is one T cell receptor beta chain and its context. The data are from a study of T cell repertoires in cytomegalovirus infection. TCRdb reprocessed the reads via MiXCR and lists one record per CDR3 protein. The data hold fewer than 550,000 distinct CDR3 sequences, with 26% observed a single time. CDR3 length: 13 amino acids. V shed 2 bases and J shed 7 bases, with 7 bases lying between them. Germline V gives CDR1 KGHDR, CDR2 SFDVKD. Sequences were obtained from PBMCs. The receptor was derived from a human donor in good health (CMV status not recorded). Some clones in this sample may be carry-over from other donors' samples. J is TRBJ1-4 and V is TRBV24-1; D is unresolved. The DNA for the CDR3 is TGTGCCACCAGTGATTCCTCGGGTGAAAAACTGTTTTTT. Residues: CATSDSSGEKLFF.